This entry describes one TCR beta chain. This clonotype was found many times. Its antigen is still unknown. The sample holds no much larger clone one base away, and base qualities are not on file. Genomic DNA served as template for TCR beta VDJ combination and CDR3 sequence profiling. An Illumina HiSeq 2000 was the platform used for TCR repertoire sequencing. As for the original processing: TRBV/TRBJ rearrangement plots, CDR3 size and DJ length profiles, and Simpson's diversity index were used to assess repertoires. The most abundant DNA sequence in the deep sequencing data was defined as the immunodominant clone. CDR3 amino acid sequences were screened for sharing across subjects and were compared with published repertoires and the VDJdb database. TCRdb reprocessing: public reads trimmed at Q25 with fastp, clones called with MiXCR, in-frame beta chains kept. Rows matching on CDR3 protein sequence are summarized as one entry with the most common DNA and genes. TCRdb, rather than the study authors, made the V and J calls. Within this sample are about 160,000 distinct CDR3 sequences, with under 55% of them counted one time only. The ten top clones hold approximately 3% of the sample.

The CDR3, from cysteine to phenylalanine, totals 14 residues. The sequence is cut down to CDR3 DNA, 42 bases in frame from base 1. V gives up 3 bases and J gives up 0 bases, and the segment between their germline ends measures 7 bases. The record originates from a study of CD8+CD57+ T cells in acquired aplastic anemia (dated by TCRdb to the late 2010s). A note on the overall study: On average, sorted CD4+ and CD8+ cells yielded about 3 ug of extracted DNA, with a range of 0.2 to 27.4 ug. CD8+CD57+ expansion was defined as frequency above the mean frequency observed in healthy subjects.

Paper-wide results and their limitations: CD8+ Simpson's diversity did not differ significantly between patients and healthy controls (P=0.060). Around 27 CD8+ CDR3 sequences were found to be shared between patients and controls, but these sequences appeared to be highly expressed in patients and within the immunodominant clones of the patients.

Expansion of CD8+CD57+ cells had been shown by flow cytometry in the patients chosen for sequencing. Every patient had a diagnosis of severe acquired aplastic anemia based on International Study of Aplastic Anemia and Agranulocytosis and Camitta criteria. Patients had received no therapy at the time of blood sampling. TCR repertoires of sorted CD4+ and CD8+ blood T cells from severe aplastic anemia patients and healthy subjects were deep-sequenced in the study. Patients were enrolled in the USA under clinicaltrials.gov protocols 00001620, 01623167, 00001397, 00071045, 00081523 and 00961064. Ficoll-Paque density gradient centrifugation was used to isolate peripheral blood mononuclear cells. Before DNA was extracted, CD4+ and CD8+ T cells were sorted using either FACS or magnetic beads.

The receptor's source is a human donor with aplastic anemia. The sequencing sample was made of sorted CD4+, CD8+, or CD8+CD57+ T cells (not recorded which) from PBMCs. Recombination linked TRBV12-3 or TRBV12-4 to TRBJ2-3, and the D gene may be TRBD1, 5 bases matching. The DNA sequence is TGTGCCAGCAGTTTTGGGGCTAGCACAGATACGCAGTATTTT. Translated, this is CASSFGASTDTQYF.